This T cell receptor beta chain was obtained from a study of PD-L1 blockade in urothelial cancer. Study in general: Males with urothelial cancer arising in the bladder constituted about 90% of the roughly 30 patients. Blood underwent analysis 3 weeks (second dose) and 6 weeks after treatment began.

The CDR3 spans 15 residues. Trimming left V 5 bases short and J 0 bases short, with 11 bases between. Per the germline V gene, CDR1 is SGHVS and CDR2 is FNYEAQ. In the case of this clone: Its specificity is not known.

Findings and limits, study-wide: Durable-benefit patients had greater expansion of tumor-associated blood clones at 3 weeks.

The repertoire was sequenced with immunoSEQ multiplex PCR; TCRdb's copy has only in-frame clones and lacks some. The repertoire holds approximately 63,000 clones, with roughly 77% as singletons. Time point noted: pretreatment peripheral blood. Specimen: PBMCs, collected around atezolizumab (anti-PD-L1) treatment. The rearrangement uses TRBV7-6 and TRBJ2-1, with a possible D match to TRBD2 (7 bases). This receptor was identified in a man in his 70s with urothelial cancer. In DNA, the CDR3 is TGTGCCAGCAGCAAGGGGGGGAGCTCCTACAATGAGCAGTTCTTC. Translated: CASSKGGSSYNEQFF.